This T cell receptor beta chain was captured by sequencing in a study of a mutant IDH1 vaccine in newly diagnosed glioma. In the study overall: Following radiotherapy alone, or alongside temozolomide cycles, vaccination was started after an interval of 4-6 weeks. Sex among treated patients split roughly 62% male, roughly 40% female; mean age was around 40 years. Former treatment meant radiotherapy, temozolomide, or both; the majority had gotten both. V12 took place at week 35, and V13 at week 47.

From germline, CDR1 is MDHEN and CDR2 SYDVKM. This CDR3 has 14 amino acids. V dropped 8 bases and J dropped 8; count of bases not matched to a gene: 10. Stated time point: week 35, safety follow-up. Topical imiquimod was applied with each vaccine dose, which held 300 ug of mutant IDH1 20-mer peptide. Only one count was recorded for this clone. What it binds is unknown. Measured with immunoSEQ multiplex PCR; TCRdb has only the in-frame clones, and not every one. The sample has roughly 49,000 clones; 85% to 95% are singletons. The sequence was collected from a man aged 45-65 years with glioma. The chain is built from TRBV28 and TRBJ1-2; 11 nucleotides agree with TRBD1. The material sequenced was PBMCs, taken from a glioma patient whose treatment included an IDH1 peptide vaccine. The CDR3 DNA is TGTGCCAGCGTTATAGGACAGGGGGCTGAAGGCTACACCTTC. Its translation is CASVIGQGAEGYTF.